This T cell receptor beta chain emerged from a study of siplizumab effects on memory and regulatory T cells (dated by TCRdb to between 2018 and 2021). Concerning the study at large: The effect of the anti-CD2 antibody siplizumab on alloreactive T-cell subsets was examined in allogeneic mixed lymphocyte reactions constructed from human PBMCs.

From the cysteine through the phenylalanine, the CDR3 covers 13 amino acids. Only the CDR3 DNA stays, 39 bases, in frame from base 1. CDR1 and CDR2 are drawn from the germline V gene: MDHEN, SYDVKM. Trimming removed 7 bases from V and 8 bases from J, leaving 17 bases between the germline ends. Paper-wide results and their limitations: Because sequences below about 10^-5 frequency were poorly captured, only a minor fraction of alloreactive clones could be mapped to unstimulated subsets. Greater diversity appeared to be present in unstimulated naive T cells than in memory T cells, and a substantial contribution to the alloresponse seemed to be made by naive cells. For roughly 75-95% of proliferating CD4+ or CD8+ clones, no naive or memory phenotype could be assigned. Siplizumab significantly lowered the cumulative frequency of alloreactive sequences that could be traced to unstimulated CD4+ memory T cells. Among mappable alloreactive CD4+ clones, an average Treg-derived fraction of about 70% was observed with siplizumab, compared with less than 35% in control reactions. Whether proliferating Tregs from siplizumab cultures actually had suppressive function was not functionally confirmed.

Sorted unstimulated T cells, along with proliferating T cells recovered from mixed lymphocyte reactions, underwent TCRbeta CDR3 sequencing. Fresh whole blood from approximately ten HLA-typed healthy donors was used to isolate PBMCs. A note on this clone: The antigen it binds to is not known. Qualities for individual bases were not recorded, and no much larger clone is one base off.

Preparation of the library involved the immunoSEQ multiplex PCR assay. Approximately 93,000 TCR templates per sample were assayed by the deep sequencing platform. Genomic DNA extracted from sorted T cells was the material used for TCRbeta CDR3 sequencing. Processing in the source paper ran as follows. Clonal analysis of TCRbeta CDR3 data was done in the R programming language. Comparing unstimulated samples against CFSE-low samples taken after the reaction was how alloreactive CD4+ and CD8+ clones were defined. Regulatory or non-regulatory origin was assigned to alloreactive CD4+ clones by matching of sequences to sorted unstimulated Treg and non-Treg repertoires. This is the immuneACCESS table as TCRdb keeps it, with only in-frame sequences that have V and J called. A part of the clones is gone; compared with another copy, unresolved V genes explain less than half, and the rest is unexplained. Clone size and the V and J calls come from that table; the DNA yielded D and trimming. In this sample the table shows approximately 50,000 clones, 93% of which occur a single time. Under 20% of the sample is in the top ten clones.

The receptor chain draws on TRBV28 and TRBJ1-1; TRBD1 could be the D gene, as 6 bases match. The sequencing sample was made of CD8+ T cells sorted from blood. This receptor was identified in a human donor in good health. CDR3 region: CASTQGTPVEAFF. The sequenced DNA is TGTGCCAGCACGCAGGGGACGCCGGTAGAAGCTTTCTTT.